Listed below are T cell receptor beta chains from one sample, sequenced in a study of blood T cell repertoires in COVID-19. The data were produced by immunoSEQ multiplex PCR, yet TCRdb's version contains in-frame clones alone and is incomplete. The repertoire holds fewer than 150,000 clones, with roughly 86% as singletons. Source material: peripheral blood. The receptors originated from a woman between 50 and 59 years old who had recovered from COVID-19. CDR3s leave out the opening cysteine and the closing phenylalanine or tryptophan.

v_gene	j_gene	CDR3aa
TRBV24-1	TRBJ2-3	ATSDFPRSTDTQY
TRBV18	TRBJ2-7	ASSAGTSASSYEQY
TRBV12-2	TRBJ1-1	ASRLEVQCGRGTEAF
TRBV15	TRBJ1-2	ATSRRIQGDYGYT
TRBV5-6	TRBJ1-4	ASSLGTPNEKLF
TRBV5-5	TRBJ2-7	ASSRWDRGPDEQY
TRBV4-1	TRBJ2-5	ASSQKPSRQAQETQY
TRBV5-5	TRBJ2-2	ASSRPQGLYTGELF
TRBV5-1	TRBJ1-1	ASKAGSLNTEAF
TRBV24-1	TRBJ1-1	ATSDSRQGNTEAF
TRBV2	TRBJ2-2	ASRNRATSTGELF
TRBV6-5	TRBJ1-5	ASRGRDSQNQPQH
TRBV11-2	TRBJ2-6	ASSVRGTGANVLT
TRBV19	TRBJ2-1	ASSMRGLAGGSSYNEQF
TRBV5-1	TRBJ2-7	ASSLLGQGFSYEQY
TRBV18	TRBJ2-2	ASSPGLAGNTGELF
TRBV12-3/TRBV12-4	TRBJ2-5	ASRGQGRETQY
TRBV7-9	TRBJ2-7	ASSSNRQPSYEQY
TRBV4-1	TRBJ1-3	ASSQGVPVTIY
TRBV7-3	TRBJ1-1	ASSLISIGQGTEAF
TRBV5-1	TRBJ1-4	ASSVGHRDIREKLF
TRBV6-6	TRBJ2-5	ASGDLRDNKN
TRBV12-3/TRBV12-4	TRBJ1-5	ASTPSGEQPQH
TRBV11-2	TRBJ1-1	ASSRRRGNTEAF
TRBV18	TRBJ1-2	ASSPPLT
TRBV2	TRBJ1-5	ASSLGRQGVTSNQPQH
TRBV9	TRBJ1-5	ASTLGSGNQPQH
TRBV9	TRBJ2-3	ASSVASGAPDTQY
TRBV2	TRBJ2-5	ASSPNEVGLGTQY
TRBV6-5	TRBJ2-7	ASSWDMQKSYEQY
TRBV7-3	TRBJ2-7	ASSFGTAVFYEQY
TRBV6-6	TRBJ1-3	ASSPQTSGTIY
TRBV10-2	TRBJ2-5	ASSPHQWPGAQY
TRBV11-3	TRBJ2-2	ASSPWSTGELF
TRBV5-1	TRBJ2-3	ASSFAGSTDTQY
TRBV4-2	TRBJ2-3	ASSQDKQRDTQY